The rows below give T cell receptor beta chains drawn from one sample of a study of blood T cell repertoires in COVID-19. Sequencing was performed with immunoSEQ multiplex PCR; in TCRdb, only in-frame clones are kept and a portion is missing. In the table there are about 120,000 clones, roughly 88% of which are singletons. Sequencing was done on a sample of peripheral blood. The receptors were gathered from a man in his forties with acute or convalescent COVID-19. CDR3s include the opening cysteine and the closing phenylalanine or tryptophan. The D gene is left open where the match is weak. Size is omitted from some rows. Given values are once, few, many or a class for expanded clones.

>.|TRBJ1-5|once|TRBV6-5
TGTGCCAGCAGTTACGACAACTATCAGCCCCAGCATTTT
CASSYDNYQPQHF
>TRBD2|TRBJ2-7|.|TRBV6-1
TGTGCCAGCAGTGAATTAGCGGGAGACCACGAGCAGTACTTC
CASSELAGDHEQYF
>.|TRBJ1-1|.|TRBV11-2
TGTGCCAGCAGCCTGGGGTCAGGGACTGAAGCTTTCTTT
CASSLGSGTEAFF
>TRBD1|TRBJ2-7|.|TRBV11-2
TGTGCCAGCAGCTTTTTAGTTGTTTGGGACAGGGGAGCAGGGGAGCAGTACTTC
CASSFLVVWDRGAGEQYF
>TRBD2|TRBJ2-2|.|TRBV7-9
TGTGCCAGCAGCTTGCGGGAGGCCTACACCGGGGAGCTGTTTTTT
CASSLREAYTGELFF
>TRBD1|TRBJ1-2|.|TRBV5-4
TGTGCCAGCAGCCCAAAAGGACAGGGGAACTATGGCTACACCTTC
CASSPKGQGNYGYTF
>.|TRBJ2-5|.|TRBV5-5
TGTGCCAGCAGCCGCTGGGGGGGCGAGGAGACCCAGTACTTC
CASSRWGGEETQYF
>.|TRBJ2-5|.|TRBV19
TGTGCCAGTAGTAGGAGGGGCGAGACCCAGTACTTC
CASSRRGETQYF
>.|TRBJ2-7|.|TRBV30
TGTGCCTGGAGGGGAGGCTACGAGCAGTACTTC
CAWRGGYEQYF
>.|TRBJ2-7|.|TRBV9
TGTGCCAGCAGCGTAGGGCCAGGGCAATACGAGCAGTACTTC
CASSVGPGQYEQYF
>.|TRBJ2-1|.|TRBV29-1
TGCAGCGCCACCCCCTGGCGGGCCTCCTACAATGAGCAGTTCTTC
CSATPWRASYNEQFF
>TRBD1|TRBJ1-3|.|TRBV12-5
TGTGCTAGTGGTTTAGGACAGGGGGCATCTGGAAACACCATATATTTT
CASGLGQGASGNTIYF
>TRBD2|TRBJ2-1|.|TRBV11-3
TGTGCCAGCAGGGACAGGACTAGCGGGAGGAATGAGCAGTTCTTC
CASRDRTSGRNEQFF
>TRBD2|TRBJ2-7|.|TRBV4-1
TGCGCCAGCAGCCAAGAGGAGGCGGGAGGTGCCTACGAGCAGTACTTC
CASSQEEAGGAYEQYF
>.|TRBJ1-1|.|TRBV3-1/TRBV3-2
TGTGCCAGCAGCCAAGAGGGAAGGGGCGTGGTGGGAGCTTTCTTT
CASSQEGRGVVGAFF
>.|TRBJ1-1|few|TRBV13
TGTGCCAGCAGCTTGGACAGATTGAACACTGAAGCTTTCTTT
CASSLDRLNTEAFF
>TRBD1|TRBJ1-5|.|TRBV5-1
TGCGCCAGCAGCCCCGCCGGGACAGATAATCAGCCCCAGCATTTT
CASSPAGTDNQPQHF
>TRBD1|TRBJ2-7|.|TRBV11-2
TGTGCCAGTCGACGGGACAGCGTCTACGAGCAGTACTTC
CASRRDSVYEQYF
>TRBD1|TRBJ2-3|.|TRBV5-1
TGCGCCAGCAGCCGGGACAGCCTGGGGCAGTATTTT
CASSRDSLGQYF
>.|TRBJ1-3|.|TRBV19
TGTGCCAGTAGTACACAGCCGACGGTCGGAAACACCATATATTTT
CASSTQPTVGNTIYF
>TRBD1|TRBJ1-5|.|TRBV20-1
TGCAGTGCTAGTGGGGACAGCTTTGGTAATCAGCCCCAGCATTTT
CSASGDSFGNQPQHF
>TRBD1|TRBJ1-1|.|TRBV27
TGTGCCAGCAGTTTATACCCTCCTGGGACAGTAAACACTGAAGCTTTCTTT
CASSLYPPGTVNTEAFF
>.|TRBJ2-7|.|TRBV10-3
TGTGCCATCAGTGACCCTAGCTCCGAGCAGTACTTC
CAISDPSSEQYF
>TRBD2|TRBJ2-1|many|TRBV5-1
TGCGCCAGCAGCTTGGATAGCGGGTGGTCCTATGAGCAGTTCTTC
CASSLDSGWSYEQFF
>TRBD1|TRBJ1-2|.|TRBV27
TGTGCCAGCAGTTTATCTTGGACAGGGGTAGGATTTAACTATGGCTACACCTTC
CASSLSWTGVGFNYGYTF
>.|TRBJ1-5|few|TRBV7-8
TGTGCCAGCAGCTTAGAGGGGGTGTATGGCAATCAGCCCCAGCATTTT
CASSLEGVYGNQPQHF
>.|TRBJ1-1|.|TRBV11-2
TGTGCCAGCAGCGTCGGGCCCCCGGGGACTGAAGCTTTCTTT
CASSVGPPGTEAFF
>.|TRBJ2-2|.|TRBV30
TGTGCCTGGAGTGTCGTGGGGCGGAACACCGGGGAGCTGTTTTTT
CAWSVVGRNTGELFF
>.|TRBJ2-2|.|TRBV9
TGTGCCAGCAGCGTCGAGGACACCGGGGAGCTGTTTTTT
CASSVEDTGELFF
>TRBD1|TRBJ2-7|.|TRBV3-1/TRBV3-2
TGTGCCAGCAGCCCACAGGACAGGGAAGGAGGGCAGTACTTC
CASSPQDREGGQYF
>TRBD1|TRBJ1-5|.|TRBV19
TGTGCCAGTAGTACCGGACAGGGCGGACAGCCCCAGCATTTT
CASSTGQGGQPQHF
>.|TRBJ1-6|.|TRBV2
TGTGCCAGCAGTGAATCTAGCTCCTATAATTCACCCCTCCACTTT
CASSESSSYNSPLHF
>.|TRBJ2-1|few|TRBV25-1
TGTGCCAGCAGGAGAGACATTGCAGGGTACAATGAGCAGTTCTTC
CASRRDIAGYNEQFF
>.|TRBJ2-5|.|TRBV25-1
TGTGCCAGCAGTGGGGAGAAGACCCAGTACTTC
CASSGEKTQYF
>TRBD2|TRBJ2-2|.|TRBV7-8
TGTGCCAGCAGCTTTAATAGCGGGCAGAACACCGGGGAGCTGTTTTTT
CASSFNSGQNTGELFF
>TRBD1|TRBJ1-5|.|TRBV9
TGTGCCAGCAGCGGACCCACGACAGGGACATATAGCAATCAGCCCCAGCATTTT
CASSGPTTGTYSNQPQHF
>TRBD2|TRBJ2-3|.|TRBV5-8
TGTGCCAGCAGTAAAGTAGCGGGAGGGTTGAGCACAGATACGCAGTATTTT
CASSKVAGGLSTDTQYF
>TRBD1|TRBJ1-2|.|TRBV15
TGTGCCACCAGAAACACAGGGGGCGGCTATGGCTACACCTTC
CATRNTGGGYGYTF
>.|TRBJ1-2|.|TRBV3-1/TRBV3-2
TGTGCCAGCAGCCCAGGCCCCAACACCCAAAGATATGGCTACACCTTC
CASSPGPNTQRYGYTF
>TRBD1|TRBJ2-5|few|TRBV29-1
TGCAGCGTTGATTCCGGGACAGGGTACCAAGAGACCCAGTACTTC
CSVDSGTGYQETQYF
>.|TRBJ1-1|.|TRBV27
TGTGCCAGCACCAGGGTTCCACAAATGAACACTGAAGCTTTCTTT
CASTRVPQMNTEAFF
>.|TRBJ2-1|.|TRBV20-1
TGCAGTGCTACGCCAGGGGATGAGCAGTTCTTC
CSATPGDEQFF
>TRBD1|TRBJ2-5|.|TRBV7-7
TGTGCCAGCAGCTCCCCGGGACAGCTGAATCTGTACTTC
CASSSPGQLNLYF